These 6 T cell receptor beta chains originate from one sample sequenced in a study of beta chain features in type 1 diabetes. Expressed TCRB transcripts were sequenced because the isolated RNA had all been reverse transcribed beforehand. Assay used: immunoSEQ multiplex PCR; TCRdb lists only in-frame clones, some missing. In the table there are roughly 240,000 clones, about 24% of which are singletons. What these receptors recognize is not known. General study results and limits: Significant though moderate, a shortening of TCRB CDR3s appeared in all four CD4+ subsets of Type 1 diabetes patients.

Sequencing was done on a sample of naive CD4+ T cells from blood. These TCRs come from a woman aged 25-40 years with type 1 diabetes.

This clone was counted between two and nine times. V is TRBV19 and J is TRBJ2-6; D possibly corresponds to TRBD2 (5 bases). The CDR3 covers 14 residues. Trimming pared 5 bases from V and 4 bases from J, leaving 9 bases between. Germline assignment: CDR1 LNHDA and CDR2 SQIVND (reference sequence). CDR3 region: CASSSGLGANVLTF. The CDR3 DNA sequence: TGTGCCAGTAGTTCGGGGTTGGGGGCCAACGTCCTGACTTTC.

This clone showed up just a few times. V is TRBV28 and J is TRBJ2-1; TRBD2 matches at 7 bases. CDR3 length equals 16 residues. Trimming cost V 0 bases and J 5 bases; bases outside gene matches: 7. Germline V gene data show CDR1 as MDHEN and CDR2 as SYDVKM. CDR3 DNA sequence: TGTGCCAGCAGTTTATGGGGAGGGTCCCTTAACAATGAGCAGTTCTTC. The encoded protein is CASSLWGGSLNNEQFF.

The chain couples TRBV5-1 to TRBJ2-2; D perhaps matches TRBD2 (5 bases). Trimming left V 4 bases short and J 0 bases short, with 10 bases between. Germline V lookup: CDR1 SGHRS, CDR2 YFSETQ. This CDR3 region has 15 residues. The CDR3 DNA reads TGCGCCAGCAGCCCGGGGTTCGCGAACACCGGGGAGCTGTTTTTT. Its translation is CASSPGFANTGELFF.

The gene calls are TRBV10-3 and TRBJ2-1; 10 positions agree with TRBD1. V lost 4 bases and J lost 7; bases outside the gene matches: 13. Germline V gene sequence: CDR1 ENHRY, CDR2 SYGVKD. CDR3 length: 17 amino acids. The CDR3 protein is CAISATLTGGVGNEQFF. In DNA, the CDR3 is TGTGCCATCAGTGCGACACTGACAGGGGGCGTAGGTAATGAGCAGTTCTTC.

This clone was counted between two and nine times. The chain is built from TRBV5-4 and TRBJ1-5; a weak D match, TRBD1 (5 bases). Looked up from germline, CDR1 is SGHNT and CDR2 is YYREEE (reference sequence). V gave up 2 bases and J gave up 5 bases, with 11 bases separating them. CDR3 length equals 14 residues. The CDR3 bases are TGTGCCAGCAGCTTAACAGGAAGCGATCAGCCCCAGCATTTT. Translation: CASSLTGSDQPQHF.

The chain has TRBV29-1 and TRBJ1-3, with D uncertain. There are 14 residues in the CDR3. Trimming took off 6 bases at V and 4 bases at J, with 16 bases between the two ends. Germline V gene lookup returns CDR1 SQVTM and CDR2 ANQGSEA. The CDR3 nucleotides read TGCAGCGTCAGGCCCTGGGCCTCGGGAAACACCATATATTTT. Translated, it gives CSVRPWASGNTIYF.